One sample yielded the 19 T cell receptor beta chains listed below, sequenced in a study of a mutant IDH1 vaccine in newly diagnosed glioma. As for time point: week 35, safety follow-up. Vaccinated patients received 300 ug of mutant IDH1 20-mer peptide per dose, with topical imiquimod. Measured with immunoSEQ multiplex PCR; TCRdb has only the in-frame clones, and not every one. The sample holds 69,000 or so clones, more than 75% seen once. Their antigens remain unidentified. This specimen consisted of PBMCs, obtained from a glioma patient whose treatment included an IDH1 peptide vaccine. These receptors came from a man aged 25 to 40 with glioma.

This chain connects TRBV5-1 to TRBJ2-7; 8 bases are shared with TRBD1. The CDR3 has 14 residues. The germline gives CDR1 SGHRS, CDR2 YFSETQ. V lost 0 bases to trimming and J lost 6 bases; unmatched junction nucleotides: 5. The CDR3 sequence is CASSLALDRVEQYF. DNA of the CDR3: TGCGCCAGCAGCTTGGCATTGGACAGGGTCGAGCAGTACTTC.

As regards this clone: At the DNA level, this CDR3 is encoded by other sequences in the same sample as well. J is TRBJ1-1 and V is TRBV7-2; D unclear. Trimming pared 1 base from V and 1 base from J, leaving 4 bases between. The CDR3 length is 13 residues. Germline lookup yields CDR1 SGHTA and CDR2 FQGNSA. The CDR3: CASSLVENTEAFF. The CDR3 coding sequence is TGTGCCAGCAGCTTAGTAGAGAACACTGAAGCTTTCTTT. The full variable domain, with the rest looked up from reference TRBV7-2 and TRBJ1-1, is GAGVSQSPSNKVTEKGKDVELRCDPISGHTALYWYRQSLGQGLEFLIYFQGNSAPDKSGLPSDRFSAERTGGSVSTLTIQRTQQEDSAVYLCASSLVENTEAFFGQGTRLTVV.

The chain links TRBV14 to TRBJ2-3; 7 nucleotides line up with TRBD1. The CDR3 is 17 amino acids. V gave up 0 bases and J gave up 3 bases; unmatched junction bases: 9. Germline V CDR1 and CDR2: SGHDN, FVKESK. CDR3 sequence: CASSQDFRDSLTDTQYF. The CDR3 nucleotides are TGTGCCAGCAGCCAAGATTTCAGGGACAGCTTAACAGATACGCAGTATTTT.

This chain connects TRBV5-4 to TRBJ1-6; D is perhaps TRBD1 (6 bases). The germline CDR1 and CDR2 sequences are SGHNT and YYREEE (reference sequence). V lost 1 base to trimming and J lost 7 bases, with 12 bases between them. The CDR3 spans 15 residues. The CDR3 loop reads CASSLSRGGNSPLHF. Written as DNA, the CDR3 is TGTGCCAGCAGCTTGTCGAGGGGGGGGAATTCACCCCTCCACTTT.

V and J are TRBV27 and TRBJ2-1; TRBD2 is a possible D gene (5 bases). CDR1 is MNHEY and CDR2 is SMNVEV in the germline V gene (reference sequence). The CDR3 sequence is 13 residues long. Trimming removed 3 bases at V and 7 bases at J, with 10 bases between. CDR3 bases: TGTGCCAGCAGTTTCCCTGGAGGAAATGAGCAGTTCTTC. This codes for CASSFPGGNEQFF.

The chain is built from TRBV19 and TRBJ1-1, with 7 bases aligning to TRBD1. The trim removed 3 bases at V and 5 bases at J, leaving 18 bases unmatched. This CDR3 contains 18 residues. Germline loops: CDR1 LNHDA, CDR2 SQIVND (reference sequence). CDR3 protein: CASSMGTGVRDPGTEAFF. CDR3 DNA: TGTGCCAGTAGTATGGGAACAGGGGTACGTGACCCGGGTACTGAAGCTTTCTTT.

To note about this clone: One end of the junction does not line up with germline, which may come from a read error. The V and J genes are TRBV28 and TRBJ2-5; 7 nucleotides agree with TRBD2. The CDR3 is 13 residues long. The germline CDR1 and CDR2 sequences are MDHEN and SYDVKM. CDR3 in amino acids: CASSHLMPGTKNF. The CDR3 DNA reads TGTGCCAGCAGCCACCTTATGCCCGGGACTAAGAACTTC.

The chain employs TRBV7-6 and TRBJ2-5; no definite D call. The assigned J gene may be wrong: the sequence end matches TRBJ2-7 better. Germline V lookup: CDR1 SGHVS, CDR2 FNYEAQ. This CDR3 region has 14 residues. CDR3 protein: CASSRTAVSYEQYF. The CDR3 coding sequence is TGTGCCAGCAGCCGAACCGCTGTTTCCTACGAGCAGTACTTC.

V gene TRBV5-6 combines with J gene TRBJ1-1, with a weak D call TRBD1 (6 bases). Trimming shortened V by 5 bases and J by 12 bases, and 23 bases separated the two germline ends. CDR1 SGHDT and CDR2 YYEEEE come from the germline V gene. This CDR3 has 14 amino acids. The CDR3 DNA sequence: TGTGCCAGCAGAAGATATCAGGGACAACCCAAGTCTTTCTTT. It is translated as CASRRYQGQPKSFF.

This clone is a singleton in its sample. CDR3 sequence reads: CASSLSLVGQNNEKLFF. DNA of the CDR3: TGTGCCAGCAGCTTATCCCTCGTCGGTCAGAATAATGAAAAACTGTTTTTT. The rearrangement joins TRBV7-9 to TRBJ1-4; D gene unclear. Trimming took 2 bases from V and 4 from J, leaving 17 bases between them. The CDR3 extends over 17 amino acids. Germline V gene lookup returns CDR1 SEHNR and CDR2 FQNEAQ (reference sequence).

The CDR3 spells CASSLSEGLQPQHF. CDR3 nucleotide sequence: TGTGCCAGCAGCTTATCAGAGGGATTACAGCCCCAGCATTTT. The chain combines TRBV7-8 with TRBJ1-5; no clear D. This CDR3 contains 14 residues. Germline V gives CDR1 SGHVS, CDR2 FQNEAQ. Between the trimmed V and J ends, which lost 2 bases and 7 bases, there was a span of 12 bases.

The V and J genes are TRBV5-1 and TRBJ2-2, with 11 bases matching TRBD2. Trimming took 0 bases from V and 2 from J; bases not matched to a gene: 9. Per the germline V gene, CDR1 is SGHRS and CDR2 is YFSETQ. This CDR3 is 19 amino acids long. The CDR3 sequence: CASSLAPTSGTYNTGELFF. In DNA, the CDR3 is TGCGCCAGCAGCTTGGCCCCGACTAGCGGGACCTATAACACCGGGGAGCTGTTTTTT. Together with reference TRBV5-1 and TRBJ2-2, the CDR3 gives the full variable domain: KAGVTQTPRYLIKTRGQQVTLSCSPISGHRSVSWYQQTPGQGLQFLFEYFSETQRNKGNFPGRFSGRQFSNSRSEMNVSTLELGDSALYLCASSLAPTSGTYNTGELFFGEGSRLTVL.

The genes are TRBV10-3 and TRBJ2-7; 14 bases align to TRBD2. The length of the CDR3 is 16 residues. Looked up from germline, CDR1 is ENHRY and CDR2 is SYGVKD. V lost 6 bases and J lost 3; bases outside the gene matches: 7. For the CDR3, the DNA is TGTGCCATCAGCCCGACTAGCGGGGGGGCCAACTACGAGCAGTACTTC. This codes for CAISPTSGGANYEQYF.

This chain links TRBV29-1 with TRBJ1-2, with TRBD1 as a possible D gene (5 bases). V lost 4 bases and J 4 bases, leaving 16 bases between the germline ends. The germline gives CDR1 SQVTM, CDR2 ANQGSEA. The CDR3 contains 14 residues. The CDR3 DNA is TGCAGCGTTGCGTTCGCGGGACTAATCTATGGCTACACCTTC. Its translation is CSVAFAGLIYGYTF.

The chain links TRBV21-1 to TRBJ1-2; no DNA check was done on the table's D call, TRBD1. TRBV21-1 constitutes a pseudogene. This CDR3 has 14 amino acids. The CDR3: CASSSGDRPYGYTF. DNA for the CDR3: TGTGCCAGCAGCTCAGGGGACAGACCCTATGGCTACACCTTC.

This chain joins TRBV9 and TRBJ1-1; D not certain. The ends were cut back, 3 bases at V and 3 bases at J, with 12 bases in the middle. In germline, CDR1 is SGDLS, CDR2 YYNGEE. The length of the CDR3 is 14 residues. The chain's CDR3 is CASSGYHKDTEAFF. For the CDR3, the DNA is TGTGCCAGCAGCGGGTACCATAAAGACACTGAAGCTTTCTTT.

CDR3 in DNA: TGTGCCAGCAGCGTAGGGGGAGGATACTACAATGAGCAGTTCTTC. As protein: CASSVGGGYYNEQFF. This chain joins TRBV9 and TRBJ2-1, with a weak D call TRBD2 (6 bases). Deletions cut 0 bases from V and 3 bases from J, with 10 bases between. The CDR3 runs 15 residues. Germline V gene lookup returns CDR1 SGDLS and CDR2 YYNGEE.

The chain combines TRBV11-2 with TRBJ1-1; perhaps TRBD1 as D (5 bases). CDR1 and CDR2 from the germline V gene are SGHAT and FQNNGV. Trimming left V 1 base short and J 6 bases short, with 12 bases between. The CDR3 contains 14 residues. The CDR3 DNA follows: TGTGCCAGCAGCTTAGGCGGGGACGGGGCTGAAGCTTTCTTT. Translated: CASSLGGDGAEAFF.

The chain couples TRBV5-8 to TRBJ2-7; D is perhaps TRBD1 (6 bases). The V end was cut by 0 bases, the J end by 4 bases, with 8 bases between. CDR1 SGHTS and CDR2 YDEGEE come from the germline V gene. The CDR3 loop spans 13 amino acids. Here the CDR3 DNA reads TGTGCCAGCAGCTTGGTGCAGGGGTACGAGCAGTACTTC. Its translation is CASSLVQGYEQYF.